Shown below are 13 T cell receptor beta chains from a single sample sequenced in a study of neoadjuvant nivolumab and ipilimumab in lung cancer. Using immunoSEQ multiplex PCR, the repertoire was profiled, and TCRdb retains in-frame clones only, with some absent. The profile covers some 31,000 clones, with roughly 90% appearing a single time and 2.1% taken by the ten largest. The sample in question was peripheral blood, obtained after neoadjuvant nivolumab, alone or with ipilimumab, at or shortly before surgery. Receptors were obtained from an adult with non-small cell lung cancer.

The rearrangement links TRBV7-6 to TRBJ1-2; D might be TRBD1 (6 bases). Trimming stripped 5 bases from V and 3 bases from J, with 19 bases between. Per germline, CDR1 SGHVS and CDR2 FNYEAQ. The CDR3 covers 16 residues. For the CDR3, the DNA is TGTGCCAGCAGCCGCCCGGCGGGCAGGGGCGACTATGGCTACACCTTC. Residues: CASSRPAGRGDYGYTF.

This chain uses TRBV7-9 with TRBJ2-3; the match to TRBD1 covers 9 bases. Trimming at V came to 5 bases and at J to 2 bases, leaving 5 bases not matched to a gene. The germline V gene encodes CDR1 SEHNR and CDR2 FQNEAQ (reference sequence). The CDR3 has 15 residues. The CDR3: CASSVGDRDTDTQYF. The DNA of the CDR3 is TGTGCCAGCAGCGTAGGGGACAGGGACACAGATACGCAGTATTTT.

The chain has TRBV12-5 and TRBJ2-5; 12 bases agree with TRBD2. Germline CDR1 reads LGHNT; CDR2 reads FRNRAP. J was trimmed by 4 bases and V by 6 bases; bases with no gene match: 6. This CDR3 region has 15 residues. This chain's CDR3 is CASGLSSGRAETQYF. As DNA, the CDR3 is TGTGCTAGTGGCCTCTCTAGCGGGAGGGCAGAGACCCAGTACTTC.

The V and J genes are TRBV9 and TRBJ2-2; 8 bases fit TRBD2. With 3 bases clipped from V and 0 bases from J, the junction kept 1 base outside the gene matches. The CDR3 runs 15 residues. CDR1 is SGDLS and CDR2 is YYNGEE in the germline V gene. The CDR3 nucleotides read TGTGCCAGCAGCGGTAGCGGGGCGAACACCGGGGAGCTGTTTTTT. It is translated as CASSGSGANTGELFF.

The rearrangement uses TRBV27 and TRBJ1-5; D is undetermined. Per germline, CDR1 MNHEY and CDR2 SMNVEV (reference sequence). The CDR3 runs 14 residues. The germline V and J ends were trimmed by 2 bases and 5 bases, with 10 bases remaining between them. CDR3 sequence reads: CASSLRFRDQPQHF. DNA of the CDR3: TGTGCCAGCAGTTTAAGATTCAGAGATCAGCCCCAGCATTTT.

V and J are TRBV29-1 and TRBJ2-5; tentative D call: TRBD1 (5 bases). Between the trimmed V and J ends, which lost 5 bases and 1 base, there was a span of 11 bases. CDR3 length: 13 amino acids. CDR1 SQVTM and CDR2 ANQGSEA come from the germline V gene. CDR3 amino acids: CSVSTGAQETQYF. Here the CDR3 DNA reads TGCAGCGTTTCTACTGGGGCCCAAGAGACCCAGTACTTC. The full variable domain, its missing parts supplied by reference TRBV29-1 and TRBJ2-5, is SAVISQKPSRDICQRGTSLTIQCQVDSQVTMMFWYRQQPGQSLTLIATANQGSEATYESGFVIDKFPISRPNLTFSTLTVSNMSPEDSSIYLCSVSTGAQETQYFGPGTRLLVL.

The gene calls are TRBV6-6 and TRBJ2-5; D is unresolved. Germline V gene lookup returns CDR1 MNHNY and CDR2 SVGAGI (reference sequence). Trimming shortened V by 2 bases and J by 0 bases, and 13 bases separated the two germline ends. The CDR3 sequence is 16 residues long. This chain's CDR3 is CASSYGVETYQETQYF. The CDR3 DNA reads as TGTGCCAGCAGTTACGGGGTTGAGACGTACCAAGAGACCCAGTACTTC.

The chain is built from TRBV5-1 and TRBJ1-2; D is unclear. The CDR3 covers 13 residues. Looked up from germline, CDR1 is SGHRS and CDR2 is YFSETQ. V was trimmed by 7 bases and J by 8 bases, leaving 18 bases between them. CDR3 nucleotide sequence: TGCGCCAGCTCCTTAGGACCTACGGGGGGCTACACCTTC. It encodes CASSLGPTGGYTF.

The rearrangement uses TRBV11-2 and TRBJ2-5, with D perhaps TRBD1 (6 bases). CDR3 length equals 16 residues. Trimming pared 5 bases from V and 2 bases from J, leaving 18 bases between. Germline CDR1 and CDR2: SGHAT and FQNNGV. Written as DNA, the CDR3 is TGTGCCAGCAGCCCAGGACAGCCGACCCTTCAAGAGACCCAGTACTTC. Protein: CASSPGQPTLQETQYF.

This clone was seen more than once but under ten times. The chain recombines TRBV5-1 with TRBJ1-4, with TRBD1 matching over 10 bases. This CDR3 is 19 amino acids long. Germline assignment: CDR1 SGHRS and CDR2 YFSETQ. The trim removed 3 bases at V and 8 bases at J, leaving 19 bases unmatched. CDR3 amino acids: CASSSFPRDRGTFGEKLFF. CDR3 nucleotide sequence: TGCGCCAGCAGCTCCTTTCCTCGGGACAGGGGAACCTTCGGGGAAAAACTGTTTTTT.

The V call is TRBV11-2, the J call TRBJ1-1; D might be TRBD1 (6 bases). The CDR3 is 15 residues long. Germline CDR1 reads SGHAT; CDR2 reads FQNNGV. Trimming took 4 bases from V and 1 from J, leaving 13 bases between them. The CDR3 loop reads CASSSHRDRNTEAFF. The CDR3 DNA follows: TGTGCCAGCAGCTCCCACAGGGATCGGAACACTGAAGCTTTCTTT. The whole variable domain, filled in from reference TRBV11-2 and TRBJ1-1, reads EAGVAQSPRYKIIEKRQSVAFWCNPISGHATLYWYQQILGQGPKLLIQFQNNGVVDDSQLPKDRFSAERLKGVDSTLKIQPAKLEDSAVYLCASSSHRDRNTEAFFGQGTRLTVV.

V usage is TRBV6-6 and J usage is TRBJ1-4; D remains unclear. V was clipped by 6 bases and J by 6 bases, with 14 bases between them. This CDR3 region has 14 residues. Germline V gene sequence: CDR1 MNHNY, CDR2 SVGAGI (reference sequence). The CDR3 loop is CASSDADGDEKLFF. The CDR3 DNA reads as TGTGCCAGCAGCGACGCGGACGGTGATGAAAAACTGTTTTTT.

The chain carries TRBV29-1 and TRBJ1-3; D is ambiguous. V was clipped by 3 bases and J by 4 bases, with 4 bases between them. This CDR3 is built from 11 residues. Germline V CDR1 and CDR2: SQVTM, ANQGSEA. CDR3 amino acids: CSVERGNTIYF. The DNA for the CDR3 is TGCAGCGTTGAGAGGGGAAACACCATATATTTT.